Listed here is a single TCR beta chain. Its antigen remains unknown. CDR3 size: 15 residues. Between the trimmed V and J ends, which lost 2 bases and 4 bases, there was a span of 15 bases. CDR1 and CDR2 (germline): MNHEY, SVGEGT. Each CDR3 protein gets one entry after TCRdb re-called the 5' RACE reads with MiXCR. The sample yields just under 600,000 distinct CDR3 sequences, about 13% seen once. These data are taken from a study of T cells after yellow fever vaccination. Study-wide results and limits: Post-booster repertoires contained most primary-vaccination clones again (roughly 96% CD4, about 90% CD8).

The gene calls are TRBV6-2 or TRBV6-3 and TRBJ2-7; possible D gene TRBD1, 5 bases. The sequencing used PBMCs, collected on the day of the yellow fever booster vaccination. The receptor was isolated from a man in his thirties or forties who received the YFV17D yellow fever vaccine. The CDR3 reads CASSYTHQGRYEQYF. The CDR3 region has the DNA TGTGCCAGCAGTTACACGCACCAGGGAAGGTACGAGCAGTACTTC.